This T cell receptor (beta chain) came from a study of blood T cell repertoires in COVID-19. Only in-frame clones appear in the TCRdb table, and some are missing; sequencing was by immunoSEQ multiplex PCR. The sample consists of roughly 38,000 clones, 85% to 90% of them appearing once. The CDR3 spans 15 residues. The origin of this receptor is a man between 65 and 85 years old with acute or convalescent COVID-19. The chain uses TRBV21-1 and TRBJ2-1; the D call of TRBD2 is as the table states it, not checked on the DNA. TRBV21-1 is annotated as a pseudogene. Input material: peripheral blood. CDR3 DNA sequence: TGTGCCAGCACCAGTGACTCACGCTCCTACAATGAGCAGTTCTTC. It encodes CASTSDSRSYNEQFF.